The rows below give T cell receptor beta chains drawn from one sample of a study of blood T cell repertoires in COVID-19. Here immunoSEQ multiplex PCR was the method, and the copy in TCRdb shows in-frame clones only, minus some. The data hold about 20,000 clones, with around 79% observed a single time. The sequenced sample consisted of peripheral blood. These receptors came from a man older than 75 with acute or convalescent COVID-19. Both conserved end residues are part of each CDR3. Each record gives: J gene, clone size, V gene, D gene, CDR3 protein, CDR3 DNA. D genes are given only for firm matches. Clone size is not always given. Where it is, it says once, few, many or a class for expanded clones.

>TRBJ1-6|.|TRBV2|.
CASNRQSRVSYNSPLHF
TGTGCCAGCAATCGACAGAGCCGCGTATCCTATAATTCACCCCTCCACTTT
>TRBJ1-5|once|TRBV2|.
CASSELKRGGGQSTNQPQHF
TGTGCCAGCAGTGAATTAAAACGGGGGGGAGGGCAGTCAACTAATCAGCCCCAGCATTTT
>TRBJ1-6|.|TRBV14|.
CASSIRTDNSPLHF
TGTGCCAGCAGCATTCGGACAGATAATTCACCCCTCCACTTT
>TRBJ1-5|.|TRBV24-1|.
CATSESPGFQPQHF
TGTGCCACCAGTGAATCTCCAGGTTTTCAGCCCCAGCATTTT
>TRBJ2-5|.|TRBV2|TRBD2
CASRFRTSGLQETQYF
TGTGCCAGCAGATTCCGGACTAGCGGGCTACAAGAGACCCAGTACTTC
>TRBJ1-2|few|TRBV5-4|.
CASSLTDPGHLNYGYTF
TGTGCCAGCAGCTTGACGGACCCGGGACACCTGAACTATGGCTACACCTTC
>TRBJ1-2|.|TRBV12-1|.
CASTSLSGGRGYGYTF
TGTGCCAGCACTTCTTTATCAGGGGGCCGGGGCTATGGCTACACCTTC
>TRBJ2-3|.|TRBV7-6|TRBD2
CASSLSGGITSGRGDTQYF
TGTGCCAGCAGCTTATCAGGGGGTATCACTAGCGGGCGGGGAGATACGCAGTATTTT
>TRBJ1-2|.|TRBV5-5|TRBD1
CATSTGGLNGYTF
TGTGCCACCAGCACAGGGGGATTGAATGGCTACACCTTC
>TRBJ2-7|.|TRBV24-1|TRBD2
CATSGGQTGTSGRDEQYF
TGTGCCACCAGTGGGGGACAAACCGGGACTAGCGGGAGGGACGAGCAGTACTTC
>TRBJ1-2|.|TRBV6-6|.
CASALEPLGYTF
TGTGCCAGCGCCCTGGAGCCGCTCGGCTACACCTTC
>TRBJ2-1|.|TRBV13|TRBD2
CASNPRTSGRAGYNEQFF
TGTGCCAGCAACCCGCGGACTAGCGGGAGGGCCGGCTACAATGAGCAGTTCTTC
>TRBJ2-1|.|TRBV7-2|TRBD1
CASSSDRDRGGNEQFF
TGTGCCAGCAGCTCCGACCGGGACAGGGGAGGCAATGAGCAGTTCTTC
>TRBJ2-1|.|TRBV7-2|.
CASSQTSSQNEQFF
TGTGCCAGCAGCCAAACTAGTAGTCAAAATGAGCAGTTCTTC
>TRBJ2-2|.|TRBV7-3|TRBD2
CASSPRLAGGSGELFF
TGTGCCAGCAGCCCGAGACTAGCGGGAGGTTCCGGGGAGCTGTTTTTT
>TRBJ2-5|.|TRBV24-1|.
CATSDLRGTKETQYF
TGTGCCACCAGTGATTTGCGGGGGACCAAAGAGACCCAGTACTTC
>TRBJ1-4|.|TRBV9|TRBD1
CASSARGRGEKLFF
TGTGCCAGCAGCGCGAGGGGGCGTGGTGAAAAACTGTTTTTT
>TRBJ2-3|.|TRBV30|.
CAWSVFSGGTDTQYF
TGTGCCTGGAGTGTGTTCTCGGGAGGCACAGATACGCAGTATTTT
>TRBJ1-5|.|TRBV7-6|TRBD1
CASSFAVRGSNSNQPQHF
TGTGCCAGCAGCTTCGCGGTCAGGGGGTCGAATAGCAATCAGCCCCAGCATTTT
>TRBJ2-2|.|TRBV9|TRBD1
CASSSRQGRLDTGELFF
TGTGCCAGCAGCTCCCGACAGGGTAGATTGGACACCGGGGAGCTGTTTTTT
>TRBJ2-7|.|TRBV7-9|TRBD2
CASSPTSGSYEQYF
TGTGCCAGCAGCCCGACTAGCGGCTCCTACGAGCAGTACTTC
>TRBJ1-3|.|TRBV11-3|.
CANPIIRDPGNTIYF
TGTGCCAACCCAATAATCCGAGATCCTGGAAACACCATATATTTT
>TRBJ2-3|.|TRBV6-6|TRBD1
CASSPAQGASVTDTQYF
TGTGCCAGCAGTCCGGCCCAGGGGGCCTCGGTCACAGATACGCAGTATTTT
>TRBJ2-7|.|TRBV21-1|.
CASSIWTGTREQYF
TGTGCCAGCAGCATATGGACAGGCACTAGGGAGCAGTACTTC